This TCR beta chain emerged from a study of yellow fever vaccine responses in identical twins. On this clonotype itself: Its antigen remains unidentified.

Germline V gene data show CDR1 as MGHRA and CDR2 as YSYEKL. The length of the CDR3 is 17 residues. With V trimmed by 2 bases and J by 3 bases, 11 bases remained unmatched. TCRdb reprocessed the RT-PCR reads via MiXCR and lists one record per CDR3 protein. This table has roughly 23,000 distinct CDR3 sequences, more than 60% appearing once. Study results and caveats: Twins reportedly showed a vaccine T cell response that seemed partly convergent and partly personalized.

This specimen was T cells from blood (PBMCs), unsorted or a sorted subset (not recorded which), taken before or after yellow fever vaccination (not recorded which). The rearrangement joins TRBV4-1 to TRBJ2-5; 8 bases line up with TRBD1. The source is a woman younger than 35 who received the yellow fever vaccine. The CDR3 DNA is TGCGCCAGCAGCCAACGTCTGCAGGGGGCAGGAGAAGAGACCCAGTACTTC. This gives the protein CASSQRLQGAGEETQYF.